One T cell receptor (beta chain) is described in this entry. The CDR3 runs to 15 residues. The data stem from a study of blood T cell repertoires in COVID-19. The overall study: PBMCs, B-cell-depleted T cells, or T cells provided the cDNA or gDNA that made up the material.

Source study methods: Amplification from reference gene primers served as the basis for estimated nucleated cell counts. TCRdb's copy holds only in-frame clones and misses some; the assay was immunoSEQ multiplex PCR. V, J and clone size were drawn from that table, and D and trimming were deduced from the DNA. The table includes 150,000 to 200,000 clones, approximately 89% detected once. The specimen sequenced was PBMCs or T cells enriched from blood (not recorded which). This clonotype was obtained from a man aged 40-49 years who had recovered from COVID-19. This chain uses TRBV1 with TRBJ2-7; no check of the table's D call, TRBD1, against the DNA was made. TRBV1 is described as a pseudogene. Here the CDR3 DNA reads TGCACCAGCAGCCAAGATCGCACAGGGCCCTACGAGCAGTACTTC. It yields the protein CTSSQDRTGPYEQYF.